This TCR beta chain stems from a study of technical replicates of blood from a handful of donors. Profiling relied on immunoSEQ multiplex PCR, and the TCRdb table lists in-frame clones only, not all of them. The sample lists around 60,000 clones; almost 95% were seen once. Germline CDR1 SGHTA, CDR2 FQGNSA. The CDR3 is 16 residues long. Trimming at V came to 0 bases and at J to 4 bases, leaving 7 bases not matched to a gene. This clone has a single count. This TCR was sampled from a human donor in good health. Some clones in this sample may be carry-over from other donors' samples. The sample consisted of PBMCs. This sequence joins TRBV7-2 and TRBJ2-7; 9 nucleotides agree with TRBD2. CDR3 residues: CASSLASGSLFYEQYF. In DNA form, the CDR3 reads TGTGCCAGCAGCTTAGCTAGCGGGAGTTTGTTTTACGAGCAGTACTTC.